The 3 T cell receptor beta chains reported below all come from one sample, sequenced in a study of T cell changes during pregnancy in multiple sclerosis. Sequencing used immunoSEQ multiplex PCR; TCRdb keeps in-frame clones, though not all of them. The table includes about 61,000 clones, about 88% detected once. The sequenced sample was peripheral blood, obtained in the first trimester of pregnancy. These receptors were taken from a female donor in good health, enrolled as a control in a pregnancy study.

The chain combines TRBV15 with TRBJ2-7; 9 bases agree with TRBD1. Germline values: CDR1 LNHNV, CDR2 YYDKDF (reference sequence). With V trimmed by 2 bases and J by 0 bases, 2 bases remained unmatched. This CDR3 comprises 15 residues. CDR3 in amino acids: CATSRMTGGSYEQYF. The CDR3 nucleotides are TGTGCCACCAGCAGAATGACAGGGGGCTCCTACGAGCAGTACTTC.

The genes are TRBV9 and TRBJ2-1; possible D gene TRBD2, 5 bases. The V end lost 3 bases, the J end lost 4 bases, and 11 bases lay between the germline ends. The length of the CDR3 is 14 residues. Germline lookup yields CDR1 SGDLS and CDR2 YYNGEE. The CDR3 spells CASSEAEGYNEQFF. CDR3 bases: TGTGCCAGCAGCGAAGCGGAAGGATACAATGAGCAGTTCTTC.

The chain uses TRBV5-1 and TRBJ2-3, with 11 bases identical to TRBD2. This CDR3 is built from 17 residues. V was clipped by 5 bases and J by 2 bases; unmatched bases: 10. The germline gives CDR1 SGHRS, CDR2 YFSETQ. This chain's CDR3 is CASRRSTSGALTDTQYF. For the CDR3, the DNA is TGCGCCAGCAGGCGCTCGACTAGCGGGGCCCTCACAGATACGCAGTATTTT.